This paragraph reports one TCR delta chain. This clone showed up just a few times. Its antigen is currently not known. The protein TCRdb lists belongs to a much larger clone and differs from this DNA's translation at residues 9 and 15, which points to a read error; the protein shown is made from the DNA. Vgamma9/Vdelta2+ and Vdelta2-negative gammadelta T cell populations were flow-sorted from peripheral blood mononuclear cells for bulk TCR repertoire analysis. Cut back by 0 bases and 0 bases, the V and J ends lie 35 bases apart. Inclusive of the bounding cysteine and phenylalanine, the CDR3 is 24 residues long. The entry retains the CDR3 DNA only, 72 bases that are in frame from base 1. The germline V gene supplies CDR1 TSWWSYY and CDR2 QGS. The library was produced with multiplex PCR. Reads for this sample came from an Illumina MiSeq. From each sorted gammadelta T cell sample, both TCR gamma (TRG) and TCR delta (TRD) chains were sequenced. The paper's data handling went like this. The repertoire analyses drew on clonotype tree plots, the accumulated frequency of the top 20 clonotypes, and diversity index (DI) and D75 metrics. For TCRdb, the public reads were processed anew by CATT, and duplicate DNA sequences were folded into one row. It is TCRdb's table, rather than the study itself, that gives the V and J calls and clone size. This sample is represented by approximately 60,000 delta-chain clones; approximately 1.5% of them were singletons. In total, the top ten clones hold about 15% of the sample.

The data are from a study of γδ T cells in repeated Plasmodium falciparum infection (TCRdb year 2021). In the study overall: Malian children exposed to intense seasonal malaria transmission were enrolled in the natural-infection arm and compared with Australian children matched for age and gender. Roughly 5 malaria-naive U.S. adults underwent four controlled human malaria infections by bites from P. falciparum NF54-infected Anopheles stephensi mosquitoes over about 600 days. Controlled-infection subjects were sampled at baseline, immediately before selected infections, and 21 days after each infection. Malian gammadelta TCR repertoires were analysed cross-sectionally during no-transmission periods and were analysed longitudinally across acute febrile malaria episodes. The study looked at how repeated Plasmodium falciparum infection shapes the human gammadelta T cell repertoire, using both natural infection in Mali and controlled human malaria infection. Overall study results and their limits: Waves of new clonotype selection in Vdelta2-negative, largely Vdelta1+, gammadelta TCR repertoires appeared to be driven by repeated controlled infections. Analysis of inter-individual variability in gammadelta T cell responses was limited by the small size of the controlled-infection cohort. Compared with the repertoires of Australian children, the Vdelta2-negative gammadelta TCR repertoires of Malian children appeared more clonally expanded, less diverse and less shared. Generalizability was limited because the Malian cohort was drawn from a small rural village of predominantly one ethnic group. A highly stable polyclonal repertoire over time and infection, with many inter-individual overlapping TCRgamma sequences, was shown by Vgamma9/Vdelta2+ TCR repertoires.

The chain is made from TRDV1 and TRDJ1; TRDD3 is a weak D gene call, 5 bases matching. The source of this sequence is a pool of human donors (malaria-infected and uninfected, not separated). Sequencing was carried out using gamma-delta T cells from blood. The bases are TGTGCTCTTGGGGAACTATTGGAGTCTGTGTCCGGGTGGTCTGAGGGATCCTACACCGATAAACTCATCTTT. It encodes CALGELLESVSGWSEGSYTDKLIF.